The rows below give T cell receptor beta chains drawn from one sample of a study of beta chain features in type 1 diabetes. The data were produced by immunoSEQ multiplex PCR, yet TCRdb's version contains in-frame clones alone and is incomplete. Of a few hundred thousand clones in the sample, roughly 13% are singletons; the top ten hold 0.013% to 0.015%. Material for sequencing was naive CD4+ T cells from blood. All receptors come from a woman younger than 30 with type 1 diabetes. The CDR3 runs from the conserved cysteine through the conserved F or W. Fields, in order: V gene, D gene, clone size, J gene, CDR3 DNA, CDR3 protein. A D gene is named only where the DNA matches it firmly. Expanded clones get a size class; other rows say once, few or many, or leave the size out.

v_gene: TRBV19
d_gene: .
abundance: .
j_gene: TRBJ2-7
CDR3nt: TGTGCCAGTAGTATGGACAAGTTCTACGAGCAGTACTTC
CDR3aa: CASSMDKFYEQYF

v_gene: TRBV7-9
d_gene: .
abundance: .
j_gene: TRBJ1-2
CDR3nt: TGTGCCAGCAGCTTAGCGGGGAGCGCCCATGGCTACACCTTC
CDR3aa: CASSLAGSAHGYTF

v_gene: TRBV5-6
d_gene: TRBD2
abundance: .
j_gene: TRBJ2-1
CDR3nt: TGTGCCAGCAGCCCGGTTCTAGCGGGCTACAATGAGCAGTTCTTC
CDR3aa: CASSPVLAGYNEQFF

v_gene: TRBV28
d_gene: TRBD1
abundance: few
j_gene: TRBJ2-5
CDR3nt: TGTGCCAGCAGTCTGCGGACAGGGAAAGAGACCCAGTACTTC
CDR3aa: CASSLRTGKETQYF

v_gene: TRBV29-1
d_gene: .
abundance: .
j_gene: TRBJ2-1
CDR3nt: TGCAGCGTTGCCCAAACGGGGTACAATGAGCAGTTCTTC
CDR3aa: CSVAQTGYNEQFF

v_gene: TRBV5-1
d_gene: .
abundance: .
j_gene: TRBJ2-1
CDR3nt: TGCGCCAGCAGCACGACTAGTTCTGGATGGGGTAATGAGCAGTTCTTC
CDR3aa: CASSTTSSGWGNEQFF

v_gene: TRBV12-2
d_gene: .
abundance: .
j_gene: TRBJ2-3
CDR3nt: TGTGCAAGCATATTAAAGGGCGGGGTCACAGATACGCAGTATTTT
CDR3aa: CASILKGGVTDTQYF

v_gene: TRBV6-5
d_gene: .
abundance: few
j_gene: TRBJ2-1
CDR3nt: TGTGCCAGCAGTAGGATCAGGGCTGATGAGCAGTTCTTC
CDR3aa: CASSRIRADEQFF

v_gene: TRBV29-1
d_gene: TRBD2
abundance: few
j_gene: TRBJ2-3
CDR3nt: TGCAGTGCACCTTCTAGCGGGGGCACAGATACGCAGTATTTT
CDR3aa: CSAPSSGGTDTQYF

v_gene: TRBV29-1
d_gene: TRBD1
abundance: .
j_gene: TRBJ2-1
CDR3nt: TGCAGCGCCAACCGGGGACAGGGCTACAATGAGCAGTTCTTC
CDR3aa: CSANRGQGYNEQFF

v_gene: TRBV6-5
d_gene: .
abundance: .
j_gene: TRBJ1-1
CDR3nt: TGTGCCAGCCGTCGGGGATCGAACACTGAAGCTTTCTTT
CDR3aa: CASRRGSNTEAFF

v_gene: TRBV14
d_gene: TRBD1
abundance: .
j_gene: TRBJ2-6
CDR3nt: TGTGCCAGCAGCCAAAGGACAGGTGGCTCTGGGGCCAACGTCCTGACTTTC
CDR3aa: CASSQRTGGSGANVLTF

v_gene: TRBV29-1
d_gene: .
abundance: .
j_gene: TRBJ2-1
CDR3nt: TGCAGCGTTACCCCAGGGTATTCCACAAATGAGCAGTTCTTC
CDR3aa: CSVTPGYSTNEQFF

v_gene: TRBV6-6
d_gene: .
abundance: few
j_gene: TRBJ2-7
CDR3nt: TGTGCCAGCGGTTTCGACAGCCATCTACGAGAGCAGTACTTC
CDR3aa: CASGFDSHLREQYF

v_gene: TRBV19
d_gene: TRBD1
abundance: few
j_gene: TRBJ1-2
CDR3nt: TGTGCCAGTAGTCCCCCCCCGGGACAGGGATCTGGCTACACCTTC
CDR3aa: CASSPPPGQGSGYTF

v_gene: TRBV7-9
d_gene: .
abundance: .
j_gene: TRBJ2-5
CDR3nt: TGTGCCAGCAGCTTAGGTGGGCCGGCACAAGAGACCCAGTACTTC
CDR3aa: CASSLGGPAQETQYF

v_gene: TRBV19
d_gene: .
abundance: .
j_gene: TRBJ1-5
CDR3nt: TGTGCCAGTAGTATAATTGACGGGTACGGCAATCAGCCCCAGCATTTT
CDR3aa: CASSIIDGYGNQPQHF

v_gene: TRBV27
d_gene: .
abundance: .
j_gene: TRBJ1-1
CDR3nt: TGTGCCAGCAGTACTTACAGGGTGGGAGACACTGAAGCTTTCTTT
CDR3aa: CASSTYRVGDTEAFF

v_gene: TRBV7-2
d_gene: .
abundance: once
j_gene: TRBJ1-4
CDR3nt: TGTGCCAGCAGCTTGGCGGCCGGAACTAATGAAAAACTGTTTTTT
CDR3aa: CASSLAAGTNEKLFF

v_gene: TRBV19
d_gene: .
abundance: few
j_gene: TRBJ2-5
CDR3nt: TGTGCCAGTAGTATAGGACAGGTTGGTGAGACCCAGTACTTC
CDR3aa: CASSIGQVGETQYF

v_gene: TRBV5-1
d_gene: TRBD2
abundance: once
j_gene: TRBJ2-7
CDR3nt: TGCGCCAGCAGGATGGCGACTAGCAGATACTACGAGCAGTACTTC
CDR3aa: CASRMATSRYYEQYF

v_gene: TRBV14
d_gene: .
abundance: .
j_gene: TRBJ1-1
CDR3nt: TGTGCCAGCAGCCGAACTTTGGGGACAGAAGCTTTCTTT
CDR3aa: CASSRTLGTEAFF

v_gene: TRBV4-3
d_gene: .
abundance: few
j_gene: TRBJ2-1
CDR3nt: TGCGCCAGCAGCCAAGAGAGCAGGGTTTACAATGAGCAGTTCTTC
CDR3aa: CASSQESRVYNEQFF

v_gene: TRBV9
d_gene: .
abundance: .
j_gene: TRBJ2-6
CDR3nt: TGTGCCAGCAGCAAGGGGCTATCTGGGGCCAACGTCCTGACTTTC
CDR3aa: CASSKGLSGANVLTF

v_gene: TRBV5-6
d_gene: TRBD2
abundance: few
j_gene: TRBJ2-1
CDR3nt: TGTGCCAGCAGCTTGAGAACGACGGGACTAAATGAGCAGTTCTTC
CDR3aa: CASSLRTTGLNEQFF

v_gene: TRBV6-6
d_gene: .
abundance: few
j_gene: TRBJ1-2
CDR3nt: TGTGCCAGCAGTTCGCACATCAACTATGGCTACACCTTC
CDR3aa: CASSSHINYGYTF

v_gene: TRBV4-3
d_gene: TRBD2
abundance: .
j_gene: TRBJ2-1
CDR3nt: TGCGCCAGCAGCCAAGATCTAGCGGGAGTGTGGGATGAGCAGTTCTTC
CDR3aa: CASSQDLAGVWDEQFF

v_gene: TRBV30
d_gene: .
abundance: .
j_gene: TRBJ2-1
CDR3nt: TGTGCCTGGAGTGCGAGTTACAATGAGCAGTTCTTC
CDR3aa: CAWSASYNEQFF